This TCR beta chain appears in the sequencing data of a study of vaccination effects on CD4 cells after COVID-19. Using immunoSEQ multiplex PCR, the repertoire was profiled, and TCRdb retains in-frame clones only, with some absent. The table has about 73,000 clones, 78% seen once; the top ten hold about 10%. Within the ViraFEST assay, antigen-specific CD4+ T cells underwent expansion with viral peptide pools prior to sequencing. The authors isolated CD4+ T cells after around nine days of culture. Nucleocapsid antibody tests were negative, and the vaccine recipients had no prior SARS-CoV-2 infection. Wells each received some 2.2 million PBMC, cultured with 10 IU/ml IL-2 and 8.5 to 10 ug/ml peptides. Study-wide points: Convalescent patients were scarce, and early post-infection timepoints were absent.

Trimming left V 5 bases short and J 1 base short, with 17 bases between. Germline lookup yields CDR1 SGHTA and CDR2 FQGNSA. The CDR3 has 16 residues. As regards this clone: The antigen is undetermined.

This TCR was sampled from a human donor who received a COVID-19 vaccine. The sequenced sample was CD4+ T cells from PBMCs cultured with SARS-CoV-2 spike peptides, obtained before COVID-19 vaccination. V gene TRBV7-2 combines with J gene TRBJ2-5; D gene ambiguous. The CDR3: CASSARTTRTQETQYF. The CDR3 bases are TGTGCCAGCAGCGCCCGGACCACCCGCACCCAAGAGACCCAGTACTTC.